This T cell receptor (beta chain) was recorded in a study of immune cell composition in non-small cell lung cancer. Measured with immunoSEQ multiplex PCR; TCRdb has only the in-frame clones, and not every one. The sample yields some 14,000 clones, roughly 80% seen once. Germline V gives CDR1 LNHDA, CDR2 SQIVND (reference sequence). The trim removed 7 bases at V and 4 bases at J, leaving 20 bases unmatched. The CDR3 sequence is 21 residues long. The sequencing input was lung tumor tissue. This receptor was identified in a human donor with non-small cell lung cancer. The chain recombines TRBV19 with TRBJ2-1, with 15 bases that match TRBD2. The CDR3 sequence is CASMIGGIATGLAGGYNEQFF. DNA of the CDR3: TGTGCCAGTATGATTGGGGGGATCGCTACCGGACTAGCGGGAGGGTACAATGAGCAGTTCTTC.